One and the same sample provided the 29 T cell receptor beta chains below, sequenced in a study of T cell repertoires in cytomegalovirus infection. TCRdb re-derived calls from the reads in MiXCR, one entry per CDR3 protein. The top ten hold 20% to 30% of the sample, which has approximately 500,000 distinct CDR3 sequences, about 15% seen once. Sequencing was performed on CD8+ T cells from PBMCs. All receptors derive from a human donor in good health (CMV status not recorded). Some clones in this sample may be carry-over from other donors' samples.

CDR3 region: CASSLTGGGTTEAFF. The DNA for the CDR3 is TGTGCCAGCAGTCTAACAGGGGGGGGAACAACTGAAGCTTTCTTT. V is TRBV6-5 and J is TRBJ1-1; 8 bases map to TRBD1. The CDR3 totals 15 residues. V lost 5 bases to trimming and J lost 5 bases; unmatched junction nucleotides: 10. Germline CDR1 MNHEY, CDR2 SVGAGI.

This clonotype has ten or more counts. CDR3 sequence: CASSDSGGLGEKLFF. The CDR3 region has the DNA TGCGCCAGCAGTGATTCGGGAGGATTGGGTGAAAAACTGTTTTTT. The chain has TRBV10-2 and TRBJ1-4, with D unclear. Germline V lookup: CDR1 WSHSY, CDR2 SAAADI. V was clipped by 3 bases and J by 7 bases, with 15 bases between them. The CDR3 runs 15 residues.

This clonotype has ten or more counts. V is TRBV6-1 and J is TRBJ2-5, with 7 bases aligning to TRBD1. Trimming removed 6 bases from V and 0 bases from J; junction bases left unmatched: 4. This CDR3 has 14 residues. The germline V gene encodes CDR1 MNHNS and CDR2 SASEGT. Written as DNA, the CDR3 is TGTGCCAGCAGGGACAGGCCTAACCAAGAGACCCAGTACTTC. Its translation is CASRDRPNQETQYF.

This rearrangement joins TRBV20-1 to TRBJ2-5; 10 bases map to TRBD2. J gave up 3 bases and V 5 bases, and 9 bases lay outside the gene matches. Germline CDR1 is DFQATT and CDR2 is SNEGSKA (reference sequence). The CDR3 has 15 amino acids. In DNA, the CDR3 is TGCAGTGCTGAAGCGGGAGGGCGATCCGAAGAGACCCAGTACTTC. This gives the protein CSAEAGGRSEETQYF.

The CDR3: CASSLYRGLREAHQPQHF. The CDR3 bases are TGTGCCAGCAGTTTATACAGGGGACTCAGGGAGGCCCATCAGCCCCAGCATTTT. The chain uses TRBV28 and TRBJ1-5; 7 nucleotides line up with TRBD1. The V gene end was trimmed by 1 base and the J gene end by 5 bases; junction bases not matched to a gene: 14. Per germline, CDR1 MDHEN and CDR2 SYDVKM. This CDR3 is built from 18 residues.

The chain joins TRBV10-2 to TRBJ2-7; D may be TRBD1 (5 bases). The ends were cut back, 7 bases at V and 9 bases at J, with 16 bases in the middle. This CDR3 is 12 amino acids long. Looked up from germline, CDR1 is WSHSY and CDR2 is SAAADI. CDR3 amino acids: CASTPDTLGQYF. Written as DNA, the CDR3 is TGCGCCAGCACTCCGGACACGCTCGGGCAGTACTTC.

The table lists this clonotype with many counts. The rearrangement joins TRBV7-3 to TRBJ2-3, with D hard to call. The CDR3 consists of 14 residues. V lost 2 bases and J 0 bases, leaving 6 bases between the germline ends. The germline V gene encodes CDR1 SGHTA and CDR2 FQGTGA. The chain's CDR3 is CASSLEASTDTQYF. The CDR3 DNA reads TGTGCCAGCAGCTTAGAAGCTAGCACAGATACGCAGTATTTT.

V and J are TRBV24-1 and TRBJ2-7; the match to TRBD2 covers 13 bases. The V gene's germline CDR1 is KGHDR and CDR2 SFDVKD. This CDR3 is built from 18 residues. Trimming cost V 11 bases and J 0 bases; bases outside gene matches: 15. As DNA, the CDR3 is TGTGCCAACGGGACAACTGGGACTAGCGGGAACAGCTCCTACGAGCAGTACTTC. This encodes CANGTTGTSGNSSYEQYF.

This clonotype was picked up a small number of times. The genes are TRBV2 and TRBJ2-2; TRBD2 aligns across 10 bases. The CDR3 is 18 amino acids. CDR1 and CDR2 (germline): SNHLY, FYNNEI. V shed 2 bases and J 0 bases; nucleotides not matched to a gene: 6. The CDR3 DNA reads as TGTGCCAGCAGTGAACTAGCGGGAGAGATTTCGAACACCGGGGAGCTGTTTTTT. Its protein product is CASSELAGEISNTGELFF. The variable domain in full, completed from reference TRBV2 and TRBJ2-2, reads EPEVTQTPSHQVTQMGQEVILRCVPISNHLYFYWYRQILGQKVEFLVSFYNNEISEKSEIFDDQFSVERPDGSNFTLKIRSTKLEDSAMYFCASSELAGEISNTGELFFGEGSRLTVL.

This clonotype has a handful of counts. The rearrangement joins TRBV27 to TRBJ1-1; TRBD1 agrees at 7 bases. This CDR3 is built from 14 residues. V dropped 10 bases and J dropped 1; count of bases not matched to a gene: 9. Germline V gene data show CDR1 as MNHEY and CDR2 as SMNVEV (reference sequence). In DNA, the CDR3 is TGTGCCAACGGAGGGGGACAGACGAACACTGAAGCTTTCTTT. This codes for CANGGGQTNTEAFF.

Ten or more counts support this clonotype. The chain employs TRBV28 and TRBJ2-6; D not resolved. The germline V gene encodes CDR1 MDHEN and CDR2 SYDVKM. Trimming stripped 3 bases from V and 0 bases from J, with 3 bases between. The CDR3 spans 14 residues. This CDR3 is CASSFVSGANVLTF. The CDR3 region has the DNA TGTGCCAGCAGTTTCGTCTCTGGGGCCAACGTCCTGACTTTC.

This clonotype was detected a few times. V gene TRBV5-6 combines with J gene TRBJ1-2; 11 positions agree with TRBD1. V lost 3 bases to trimming and J lost 7 bases; unmatched junction nucleotides: 5. The CDR3 contains 14 residues. CDR1 and CDR2 (germline): SGHDT, YYEEEE. The CDR3 is CASSWGTGGFGYTF. The CDR3 bases are TGTGCCAGCAGCTGGGGGACAGGGGGTTTTGGCTACACCTTC.

This clonotype appeared many times. This chain uses TRBV4-1 with TRBJ1-5; D gene unclear. Trimming pared 0 bases from V and 5 bases from J, leaving 8 bases between. The V gene's germline CDR1 is MGHRA and CDR2 YSYEKL. This CDR3 region has 14 residues. Here the CDR3 DNA reads TGCGCCAGCAGCCAAGAACGAGAGTATCAGCCCCAGCATTTT. Encoded protein: CASSQEREYQPQHF.

This clonotype was detected only a few times. This chain joins TRBV20-1 and TRBJ2-3; 11 bases match TRBD2. Germline V gene data show CDR1 as DFQATT and CDR2 as SNEGSKA (reference sequence). This CDR3 region has 17 residues. V shed 0 bases, J shed 6 bases, and the junction held 11 bases outside the gene matches. The CDR3 region has the DNA TGCAGTGCTAGAGACCTAGCGGGAGGAAGGGTAGGGGATACGCAGTATTTT. Protein product: CSARDLAGGRVGDTQYF.

This clonotype was recorded many times. The gene calls are TRBV5-5 and TRBJ2-2, with D tentatively TRBD1 or TRBD2 (6 bases each). This CDR3 is built from 17 residues. Germline loops: CDR1 SGHKS, CDR2 YYEKEE (reference sequence). V was cut by 0 bases and J by 4 bases, with 16 bases left in between. CDR3 coding DNA: TGTGCCAGCAGCTTGGTGGGGGGCCAGGGGATCACCGGGGAGCTGTTTTTT. Translation gives CASSLVGGQGITGELFF.

In its sample, this clonotype was seen a few times. The rearrangement links TRBV19 to TRBJ1-2, with unresolved D. CDR3 length: 11 residues. Looked up from germline, CDR1 is LNHDA and CDR2 is SQIVND (reference sequence). The V gene lost 5 bases and the J gene lost 8 bases, with 9 bases spanning the gap. CDR3 sequence reads: CASSAARGYTF. As DNA, the CDR3 is TGTGCCAGTAGTGCGGCGAGGGGCTACACCTTC.

This clonotype occurred many times. The J gene is TRBJ2-7, the V gene TRBV12-3 or TRBV12-4; TRBD2 is a possible D gene (6 bases). This CDR3 is 15 amino acids long. V gave up 5 bases and J gave up 3 bases, with 17 bases separating them. This CDR3 is CASSVSSRGGYEQYF. The CDR3 region has the DNA TGTGCCAGCAGTGTTAGTTCTCGGGGAGGCTACGAGCAGTACTTC.

This clonotype was detected ten times or more. V gene TRBV7-9 combines with J gene TRBJ1-5, with a weak D call TRBD1 (5 bases). Germline CDR1 reads SEHNR; CDR2 reads FQNEAQ (reference sequence). The V and J ends lost 5 bases and 7 bases respectively, with 9 bases between them. The CDR3 is 12 amino acids. The DNA of the CDR3 is TGTGCCAGCAGCGCGGGGCGACAGCCCCAGCATTTT. Its protein is CASSAGRQPQHF.

With regard to this clonotype: At one end the junction does not follow the germline gene, possibly because of a read error. V gene TRBV7-8 combines with J gene TRBJ1-5, with D tentatively TRBD1 (5 bases). Germline V lookup: CDR1 SGHVS, CDR2 FQNEAQ. CDR3 length equals 15 residues. The CDR3: CASSVRMRGNQSQHF. In DNA form, the CDR3 reads TGTGCCAGCAGTGTTAGGATGAGGGGCAATCAGTCCCAGCATTTT.

The chain carries TRBV7-4 and TRBJ2-5; TRBD1 might be the D (6 bases). V was shortened by 5 bases and J by 3 bases, with 16 bases between the two germline ends. The CDR3 spans 15 residues. The germline V gene encodes CDR1 SGHVT and CDR2 SQSDAQ. CDR3 nucleotide sequence: TGTGCCAGCAGCCAAGCTGTGGGGGCCGAAGAGACCCAGTACTTC. This gives the protein CASSQAVGAEETQYF.

The chain has TRBV10-3 and TRBJ2-6; D ambiguous. V was cut by 4 bases and J by 0 bases, with 7 bases left in between. The CDR3 runs to 15 residues. Germline CDR1 ENHRY, CDR2 SYGVKD. CDR3 sequence: CAISGQYSGANVLTF. CDR3 DNA: TGTGCCATCAGTGGGCAGTACTCTGGGGCCAACGTCCTGACTTTC.

This clonotype was counted many times. V gene TRBV15 combines with J gene TRBJ1-5; D possibly corresponds to TRBD1 (5 bases). Looked up from germline, CDR1 is LNHNV and CDR2 is YYDKDF (reference sequence). There are 17 residues in the CDR3. Between the trimmed V and J ends, which lost 1 base and 4 bases, there was a span of 17 bases. As DNA, the CDR3 is TGTGCCACCAGCAGAGGATTGGAGGGACCGCAAAATCAGCCCCAGCATTTT. Amino acid sequence: CATSRGLEGPQNQPQHF.

At least ten counts were recorded for this clonotype. The chain recombines TRBV14 with TRBJ2-7, with 7 bases lining up with TRBD1. The V segment lost 2 bases and the J segment 3 bases; nucleotides outside the gene matches: 1. The CDR3 spans 13 residues. Germline V gene sequence: CDR1 SGHDN, CDR2 FVKESK. CDR3 amino acids: CASSQRDSYEQYF. CDR3 DNA sequence: TGTGCCAGCAGCCAAAGGGACAGCTACGAGCAGTACTTC.

The DNA for the CDR3 is TGTGCCAGCAGCTTAGCACTCAAAGACCCAGATACGCAGTATTTT. It encodes CASSLALKDPDTQYF. This chain uses TRBV7-9 with TRBJ2-3; D uncertain. This CDR3 spans 15 amino acids. V dropped 0 bases and J dropped 4 bases, with 11 bases sitting between them. Germline V gene sequence: CDR1 SEHNR, CDR2 FQNEAQ (reference sequence).

In its sample, this clonotype was seen many times. The chain employs TRBV7-6 and TRBJ2-1, with D tentatively TRBD1 (6 bases). The length of the CDR3 is 15 residues. Germline assignment: CDR1 SGHVS and CDR2 FNYEAQ. V lost 5 bases and J lost 5, with 16 bases in between. CDR3 sequence: CASSEGHSGDNEQFF. CDR3 DNA sequence: TGTGCCAGCAGCGAGGGACACTCAGGGGACAATGAGCAGTTCTTC.

The chain joins TRBV5-4 to TRBJ1-2; D not certain. Trimming stripped 1 base from V and 7 bases from J, with 11 bases between. Germline-derived CDR1 and CDR2 are SGHNT and YYREEE (reference sequence). The length of the CDR3 is 13 residues. This CDR3 is CASSLWLGGGYTF. The CDR3 DNA reads as TGTGCCAGCAGCTTGTGGCTTGGTGGTGGCTACACCTTC. Using reference TRBV5-4 and TRBJ1-2 for the parts outside the CDR3, the full variable domain is ETGVTQSPTHLIKTRGQQVTLRCSSQSGHNTVSWYQQALGQGPQFIFQYYREEENGRGNFPPRFSGLQFPNYSSELNVNALELDDSALYLCASSLWLGGGYTFGSGTRLTVV.

The chain links TRBV2 to TRBJ2-3; D not resolved. CDR3 length equals 11 residues. Germline CDR1 SNHLY, CDR2 FYNNEI. V lost 8 bases and J 2 bases, leaving 5 bases between the germline ends. The CDR3: CASLVTDTQYF. The CDR3 DNA is TGTGCCAGCTTAGTCACAGATACGCAGTATTTT.

This clonotype is a singleton in its sample. Sequence at one end of the junction differs from germline and may be a read error. J is TRBJ1-1 and V is TRBV12-3 or TRBV12-4, with 7 nucleotides matching TRBD1. The CDR3 extends over 14 amino acids. DNA for the CDR3: TGTGCCAGCAGTTTAAGAGGGGGCGGAACTGAAGCTTCCTTT. The encoded protein is CASSLRGGGTEASF.

The CDR3, as DNA: TGCGCCAGCAGTGAGGGAGTAGGGAGCAATTCACCCCTCCACTTT. Its protein is CASSEGVGSNSPLHF. The V call is TRBV10-2, the J call TRBJ1-6; D gene unclear. This CDR3 is 15 amino acids long. Trimming pared 2 bases from V and 7 bases from J, leaving 12 bases between. Germline V gene lookup returns CDR1 WSHSY and CDR2 SAAADI.